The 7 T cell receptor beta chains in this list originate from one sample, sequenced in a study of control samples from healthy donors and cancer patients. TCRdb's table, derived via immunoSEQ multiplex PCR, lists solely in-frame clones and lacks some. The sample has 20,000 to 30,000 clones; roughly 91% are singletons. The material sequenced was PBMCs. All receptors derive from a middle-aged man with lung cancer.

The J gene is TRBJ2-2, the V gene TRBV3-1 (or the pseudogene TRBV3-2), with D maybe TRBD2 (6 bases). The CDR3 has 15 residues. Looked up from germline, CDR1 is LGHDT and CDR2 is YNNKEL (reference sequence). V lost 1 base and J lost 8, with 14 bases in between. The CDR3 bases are TGTGCCAGCAGCCAAGTTGCGGGATATGCGGGGGAGCTGTTTTTT. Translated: CASSQVAGYAGELFF.

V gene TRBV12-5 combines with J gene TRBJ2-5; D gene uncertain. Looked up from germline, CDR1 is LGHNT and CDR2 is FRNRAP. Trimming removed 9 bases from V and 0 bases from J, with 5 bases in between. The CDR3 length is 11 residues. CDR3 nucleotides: TGTGCTAGCGGCAACCAAGAGACCCAGTACTTC. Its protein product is CASGNQETQYF.

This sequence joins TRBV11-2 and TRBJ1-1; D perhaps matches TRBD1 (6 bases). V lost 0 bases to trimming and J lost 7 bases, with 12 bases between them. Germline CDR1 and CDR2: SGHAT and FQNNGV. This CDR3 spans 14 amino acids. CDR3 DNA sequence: TGTGCCAGCAGCTTAGAAGGGGGATATAGTGAAGCTTTCTTT. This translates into CASSLEGGYSEAFF.

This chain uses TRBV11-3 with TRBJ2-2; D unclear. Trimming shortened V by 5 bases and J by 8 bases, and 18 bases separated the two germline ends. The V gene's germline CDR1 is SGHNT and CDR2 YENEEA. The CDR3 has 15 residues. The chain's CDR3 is CASSVGQAVGGELFF. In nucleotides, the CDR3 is TGTGCCAGCAGCGTAGGCCAGGCCGTCGGAGGGGAGCTGTTTTTT. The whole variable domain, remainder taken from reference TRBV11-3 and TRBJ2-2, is EAGVVQSPRYKIIEKKQPVAFWCNPISGHNTLYWYLQNLGQGPELLIRYENEEAVDDSQLPKDRFSAERLKGVDSTLKIQPAELGDSAVYLCASSVGQAVGGELFFGEGSRLTVL.

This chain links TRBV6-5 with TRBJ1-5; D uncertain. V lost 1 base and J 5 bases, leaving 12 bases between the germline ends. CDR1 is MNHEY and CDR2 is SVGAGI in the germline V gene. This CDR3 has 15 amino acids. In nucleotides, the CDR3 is TGTGCCAGCAGTTACTTGGCCGAGCCTGATCAGCCCCAGCATTTT. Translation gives CASSYLAEPDQPQHF.

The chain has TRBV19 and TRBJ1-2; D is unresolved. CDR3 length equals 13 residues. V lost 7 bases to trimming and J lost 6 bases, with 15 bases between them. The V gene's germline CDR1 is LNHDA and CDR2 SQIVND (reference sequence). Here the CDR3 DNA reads TGTGCCAGTAACGACTGGCCGAATAATGGCTACACCTTC. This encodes CASNDWPNNGYTF.

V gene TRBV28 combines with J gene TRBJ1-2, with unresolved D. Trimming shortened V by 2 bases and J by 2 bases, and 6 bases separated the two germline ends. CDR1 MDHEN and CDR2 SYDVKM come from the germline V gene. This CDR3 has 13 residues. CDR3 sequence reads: CASSLGGNYGYTF. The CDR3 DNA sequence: TGTGCCAGCAGTTTAGGCGGCAACTATGGCTACACCTTC.